Included here is one TCR beta chain sequence, with context. This clone appeared a few times. What this receptor recognizes is not known. Nothing much larger sits one base from this clone, and base qualities are not available. The CDR3 runs 14 residues from the cysteine to the phenylalanine. CDR3 DNA is the only sequence kept; it has 42 bases, read in frame from the first base. V is reduced by 7 bases and J by 0 bases, leaving a spacing of 13 bases between them. As encoded in the germline V gene, CDR1 is SGHDN while CDR2 is FVKESK. This sample stems from a study of beta chain features in type 1 diabetes (dated by TCRdb to the late 2010s). About the investigation overall: Mean age, gender distribution, total cell number and subset yield did not differ between patients and healthy donors. A total of roughly 98,000,000 sorted cells were examined across all samples, and a strong correlation was observed between cell number per subset and RNA yield. In the study, recently diagnosed type 1 diabetes patients and matched healthy donors were compared on the TCRB repertoires of their sorted circulating CD4+ T cell subsets. Whereas all 30 or so donors provided naive and central memory subsets, regulatory and stem cell-like memory subsets were isolated from just 8 patients and about 8 healthy donors. What the authors observed across the whole study: PCR may preferentially amplify shorter templates, but because patient and control samples were amplified and corrected together, any resulting skew would affect both groups equally. Sequencing cDNA rather than genomic DNA could over-represent highly expressing activated cells, although activation and CD3 levels did not differ between groups. Type 1 diabetes patients showed a moderate but significant shortening of TCRB CDR3 length in all four CD4+ subsets. Fewer insertions and more nucleotide deletions at VDJ recombination sites were observed in patients with type 1 diabetes, implying thymic rearrangement abnormalities. Naive, central memory and regulatory TCRB repertoires appeared to be more alike among patients than among healthy donors. Only small numbers of individuals were included in the HLA sub-analyses, which left unresolved whether HLA type had any influence on TCRB rearrangement.

Each donor gave one peripheral blood draw, averaging roughly 0.11 L, which was collected into heparinised tubes. Using a panel that included CD45RO, CCR7, CD25, CD127, CD95 and CD27, naive, central memory, regulatory and stem cell-like memory CD4+ T cells were sorted on a BD FACSAria II. Every sorted population had a purity above 95%. PBMCs were isolated right away by Lymphoprep density gradient centrifugation and were stained directly, without culture. To minimize batch effects, samples were stained and sorted in pairs, one healthy donor with one patient per experiment. The entire isolated RNA was reverse transcribed using the High Capacity cDNA Reverse Transcription Kit, and thus expressed TCRB transcripts were sequenced. Deep immunoSEQ sequencing was performed on naive, central memory and regulatory T cell samples, with an average of roughly 3.3 million total reads per sample. Sorted cells were lysed in RLT buffer and RNA was extracted with DNase-treated RNeasy Micro or Mini kits, depending on cell number. Each cell subset was processed on its own to prevent cross-contamination, while patient and healthy donor samples were processed together. TCRB sequences were amplified from cDNA with the immunoSEQ multiplex PCR, producing 87-bp fragments spanning the CDR3 region. Amplicons were sequenced on the Illumina HiSeq platform. The original methods were these. PCR bias was computationally corrected using synthetic template baselines, reads within Hamming distance 2 were collapsed, and singletons that could not be merged were discarded. Reads were aligned against IMGT to assign V, D and J genes, CDR3 length and insertions or deletions at six rearrangement sites. Within each subset, clonotype counts were normalized to sorted cell number, and only after that were true diversity and Gini coefficients computed with the tcR R package. The overlap coefficient, calculated on TCRB nucleotide sequences, was used to quantify repertoire sharing. Out-of-frame TCRB sequences from naive cells were analyzed as a proxy for the pre-selection repertoire. The clones in this table, taken by TCRdb from immuneACCESS, are in-frame only. Not every clone is retained; where verified, under half of the shortfall comes from an unresolved V gene, and the cause of the rest is unknown. That table furnishes V, J and clone size, whereas the DNA furnished D and trimming. The sample data list roughly 350,000 clones, and 11% of these were observed just once. Jointly, the top ten make up 0.015% of the sample.

The sequence was collected from a woman younger than 45 in good health. Here the chain combines TRBV14 and TRBJ2-7; the best D guess is TRBD1, with 6 bases matching. Sequencing used naive CD4+ T cells from blood. The meaning of the sample's cell subset or site label: true naive CD4+ T cells. The DNA is as follows: TGTGCCAGCAAACACGGACAGCGCTCCTACGAGCAGTACTTC. Its translation is CASKHGQRSYEQYF.